Below, 7 T cell receptor beta chains from the same sample are listed, as sequenced in a study of beta chain features in type 1 diabetes. Isolated RNA was reverse transcribed in full, so expressed TCRB transcripts were sequenced. Data came from immunoSEQ multiplex PCR; TCRdb stores just in-frame clones and leaves some out. The table includes under 950,000 clones, roughly a sixth detected once. The sequenced material came from naive CD4+ T cells from blood. The receptors were gathered from a woman under 30 in good health.

The CDR3 DNA reads TGTGCCAGCTCACGCACTAGCGGCGAGGGGGAGCAGTTCTTC. Its translation: CASSRTSGEGEQFF. The genes are TRBV18 and TRBJ2-1, with 8 bases lining up with TRBD2. Trimming removed 4 bases from V and 10 bases from J; junction bases left unmatched: 9. Germline V CDR1 and CDR2: KGHSH, LQKENI. This CDR3 is 14 amino acids long.

The CDR3 is CASRQGIRYTEAFF. CDR3 DNA: TGTGCCAGCAGACAGGGGATACGGTACACTGAAGCTTTCTTT. The rearrangement joins TRBV13 to TRBJ1-1; TRBD1 agrees at 7 bases. Trimming removed 6 bases from V and 3 bases from J; junction bases left unmatched: 7. CDR1 and CDR2 from the germline V gene are PRHDT and FYEKMQ (reference sequence). The CDR3 totals 14 residues.

A few counts support this clone. CDR3 nucleotide sequence: TGTGCCAGCAGTGAGCAAGGAAACATTCAGTACTTC. Residues: CASSEQGNIQYF. The chain employs TRBV6-6 and TRBJ2-4; D is undetermined. CDR1 is MNHNY and CDR2 is SVGAGI in the germline V gene (reference sequence). The CDR3 has 12 residues. Trimming cost V 5 bases and J 6 bases, with 8 bases left between them.

This clone has just a few counts. Other DNA sequences within the sample encode an identical CDR3. The DNA of the CDR3 is TGCGCCAGCAGCCAAGAGAGGGGGAACACTGAAGCTTTCTTT. It translates to CASSQERGNTEAFF. V gene TRBV4-3 combines with J gene TRBJ1-1; possibly TRBD1 for D (5 bases). Germline V lookup: CDR1 LGHNA, CDR2 YSLEER. V was clipped by 0 bases and J by 1 base, with 6 bases between them. CDR3 length: 14 amino acids.

The chain combines TRBV6-5 with TRBJ2-7, with TRBD2 matching over 8 bases. The CDR3 is 15 amino acids. The V and J ends lost 0 bases and 6 bases, in that order; junction bases with no gene match: 7. CDR1 and CDR2 from the germline V gene are MNHEY and SVGAGI. The CDR3 DNA reads TGTGCCAGCAGTTACTCGAGGCGGGGGGTAGGCGAGCAGTACTTC. Protein sequence: CASSYSRRGVGEQYF.

This clone has only a few counts. The chain links TRBV4-3 to TRBJ2-5, with 11 bases that match TRBD2. Germline CDR1 and CDR2: LGHNA and YSLEER. The CDR3 loop spans 19 amino acids. J lost 2 bases, V lost 3 bases, and 14 bases had no gene match. The CDR3, as DNA: TGCGCCAGCAGCCAGGGGGGGATTAGCGGGAGGGTGCCGCAAGAGACCCAGTACTTC. Translating it yields CASSQGGISGRVPQETQYF.

The chain recombines TRBV28 with TRBJ2-7; tentative D call: TRBD1 (6 bases). V lost 7 bases to trimming and J lost 2 bases, with 12 bases between them. This CDR3 is built from 13 residues. CDR1 and CDR2 from the germline V gene are MDHEN and SYDVKM. The CDR3 region has the DNA TGTGCCAGCACGGGACCAGGGGCCTACGAGCAGTACTTC. Protein sequence: CASTGPGAYEQYF.